One and the same sample provided the 22 T cell receptor beta chains below, sequenced in a study of T cells after posttransplantation cyclophosphamide. Controls had myeloablative marrow grafts with methotrexate and calcineurin inhibitor, sampled at 1 year. Profiled with immunoSEQ multiplex PCR; TCRdb holds only in-frame clones, not every one. The sample carries tens of thousands of clones, 70% to 90% recorded once. Sequencing was performed on PBMCs, taken after an allogeneic stem cell transplant with a calcineurin inhibitor and methotrexate. These receptors all stem from a female patient aged 45 to 65 who received an allogeneic stem cell transplant from an unrelated donor, was CMV-positive, and had chronic GVHD only. Some T cells may trace back to the graft donor.

V gene TRBV28 combines with J gene TRBJ1-1, with 9 bases fitting TRBD1. J lost 5 bases, V lost 6 bases, and 7 bases had no gene match. The CDR3 has 14 residues. Germline V gives CDR1 MDHEN, CDR2 SYDVKM. CDR3 in DNA: TGTGCCAGCAGCCGACAGGGGGAGTGGACTGAAGCTTTCTTT. Protein sequence: CASSRQGEWTEAFF.

V usage is TRBV18 and J usage is TRBJ2-3, with 8 bases matching TRBD1. The CDR3 contains 15 residues. J was trimmed by 1 base and V by 3 bases; bases with no gene match: 3. Germline V gene data show CDR1 as KGHSH and CDR2 as LQKENI. Here the CDR3 reads CASSPAGQGTDTQYF. The CDR3 DNA follows: TGTGCCAGCTCACCGGCGGGACAGGGCACAGATACGCAGTATTTT.

The chain couples TRBV20-1 to TRBJ1-2; D not resolved. Germline V gives CDR1 DFQATT, CDR2 SNEGSKA (reference sequence). Trimming removed 3 bases at V and 8 bases at J, with 7 bases between. CDR3 length: 10 amino acids. The CDR3 DNA is TGCAGTGCTAGGGAGAGAGGCTACACCTTC. This encodes CSARERGYTF.

Notes on this clone: The same CDR3 arises from other DNA sequences in this sample as well. The J gene is TRBJ1-1, the V gene TRBV5-4, with a possible D match to TRBD1 (5 bases). From germline, CDR1 is SGHNT and CDR2 YYREEE (reference sequence). The CDR3 is 15 residues long. V shed 0 bases and J shed 1 base, with 10 bases lying between them. The CDR3 region is CASSLGTQGNTEAFF. The CDR3 region has the DNA TGTGCCAGCAGCTTGGGGACCCAGGGGAACACTGAAGCTTTCTTT.

The rearrangement uses TRBV19 and TRBJ2-7, with 7 positions matching TRBD2. CDR1 LNHDA and CDR2 SQIVND come from the germline V gene (reference sequence). Trimming at V came to 5 bases and at J to 0 bases, leaving 7 bases not matched to a gene. CDR3 length: 15 residues. The CDR3 sequence is CASSPGGGYSYEQYF. The CDR3 bases are TGTGCCAGTAGTCCGGGGGGTGGTTACTCCTACGAGCAGTACTTC.

This clone was found once. This chain uses TRBV19 with TRBJ1-1; D uncertain. Germline V gives CDR1 LNHDA, CDR2 SQIVND (reference sequence). There are 15 residues in the CDR3. Trimming cost V 1 base and J 4 bases, with 13 bases left between them. CDR3 in amino acids: CASSIVARGGTEAFF. In DNA, the CDR3 is TGTGCCAGTAGTATAGTCGCGAGAGGAGGCACTGAAGCTTTCTTT.

The chain employs TRBV11-3 and TRBJ2-2, with a weak D call TRBD2 (5 bases). This CDR3 is built from 17 residues. Germline V CDR1 and CDR2: SGHNT, YENEEA. The V end was cut by 2 bases, the J end by 4 bases, with 17 bases between. The CDR3 here is CASSLRRGWAGTGELFF. CDR3 sequence (DNA): TGTGCCAGCAGCTTACGGCGAGGGTGGGCGGGCACCGGGGAGCTGTTTTTT.

The chain joins TRBV5-6 to TRBJ2-1, with D perhaps TRBD2 (6 bases). The length of the CDR3 is 15 residues. Germline V gene sequence: CDR1 SGHDT, CDR2 YYEEEE. V was shortened by 1 base and J by 7 bases, with 15 bases between the two germline ends. The CDR3 coding sequence is TGTGCCAGCAGCTTGTCAGGAGGGCTGGGGAATGAGCAGTTCTTC. Protein product: CASSLSGGLGNEQFF. Variable domain in full (rest from reference TRBV5-6 and TRBJ2-1): DAGVTQSPTHLIKTRGQQVTLRCSPKSGHDTVSWYQQALGQGPQFIFQYYEEEERQRGNFPDRFSGHQFPNYSSELNVNALLLGDSALYLCASSLSGGLGNEQFFGPGTRLTVL.

The chain carries TRBV28 and TRBJ2-5; D gene unclear. V was clipped by 5 bases and J by 0 bases, with 10 bases between them. CDR1 MDHEN and CDR2 SYDVKM come from the germline V gene. This CDR3 region has 14 residues. The CDR3: CASSTARYQETQYF. As DNA, the CDR3 is TGTGCCAGCAGTACAGCCCGGTACCAAGAGACCCAGTACTTC.

The chain carries TRBV5-1 and TRBJ1-5; 7 bases line up with TRBD1. The germline CDR1 and CDR2 sequences are SGHRS and YFSETQ. Losses at the gene ends were 4 bases for V and 4 bases for J; bases not matched to a gene: 2. The CDR3 is made up of 13 amino acids. CDR3: CASSPGGNQPQHF. CDR3 coding DNA: TGCGCCAGCAGCCCAGGGGGGAATCAGCCCCAGCATTTT.

The genes are TRBV6-6 and TRBJ2-7, with a possible D match to TRBD2 (5 bases). Trimming left V 6 bases short and J 2 bases short, with 11 bases between. Germline CDR1 and CDR2: MNHNY and SVGAGI (reference sequence). This CDR3 region has 13 residues. The CDR3 protein is CASRKGLTYEQYF. The DNA of the CDR3 is TGTGCCAGCAGAAAAGGACTGACCTACGAGCAGTACTTC.

This chain connects TRBV5-1 to TRBJ2-5; TRBD2 agrees at 7 bases. The J call could be wrong; TRBJ2-7 is a better fit for the DNA end. The CDR3 runs to 16 residues. Germline V gives CDR1 SGHRS, CDR2 YFSETQ. Here the CDR3 DNA reads TGCGCCAGCAGCTTCCTTCCCGGGACTACCCGCTACGAGCAGTACTTC. This encodes CASSFLPGTTRYEQYF.

The V call is TRBV6-6, the J call TRBJ2-2, with 8 bases matching TRBD1. The CDR3 totals 15 residues. Germline lookup yields CDR1 MNHNY and CDR2 SVGAGI (reference sequence). Losses at the gene ends were 11 bases for V and 5 bases for J; bases not matched to a gene: 13. CDR3 DNA: TGTGCCGGTAGGAATAGACAGGGGAATACCGGGGAGCTGTTTTTT. Translated, it gives CAGRNRQGNTGELFF.

V is TRBV5-4 and J is TRBJ2-2; D unresolved. CDR1 is SGHNT, CDR2 YYREEE, per germline (reference sequence). The CDR3 loop spans 20 amino acids. V lost 0 bases and J lost 6, with 27 bases in between. In nucleotides, the CDR3 is TGTGCCAGCAGCTTGGTTGTGGTCGTCGGGTCACTCCACCCCCCCGGGGAGCTGTTTTTT. This encodes CASSLVVVVGSLHPPGELFF.

The V and J genes are TRBV2 and TRBJ2-1; TRBD2 might be the D (6 bases). The CDR3 length is 14 residues. V lost 8 bases to trimming and J lost 4 bases, with 15 bases between them. CDR1 is SNHLY and CDR2 is FYNNEI in the germline V gene. Here the CDR3 reads CASERGLNYNEQFF. DNA for the CDR3: TGTGCCAGCGAGAGGGGACTTAATTACAATGAGCAGTTCTTC.

There are a few counts of this clone. The rearrangement joins TRBV2 to TRBJ2-7, with D hard to call. Germline V gene sequence: CDR1 SNHLY, CDR2 FYNNEI. V was cut by 6 bases and J by 4 bases, with 7 bases left in between. The CDR3 runs 11 residues. CDR3 nucleotide sequence: TGTGCCAGCAGCCGCGATTACGAGCAGTACTTC. Its protein is CASSRDYEQYF.

The V call is TRBV6-1, the J call TRBJ2-7; 9 bases are a match to TRBD1. Germline V gene lookup returns CDR1 MNHNS and CDR2 SASEGT. The CDR3 runs to 13 residues. With 6 bases clipped from V and 2 bases from J, the junction kept 2 bases outside the gene matches. CDR3 sequence reads: CASRGQGTYEQYF. CDR3 DNA sequence: TGTGCCAGCAGGGGACAGGGCACCTACGAGCAGTACTTC.

The rearrangement joins TRBV2 to TRBJ1-4; the D gene is possibly TRBD1 (6 bases). CDR3 length equals 14 residues. CDR1 is SNHLY, CDR2 FYNNEI, per germline. V lost 11 bases and J lost 8, with 21 bases in between. CDR3 region: CAGIRDKRNEKLFF. The CDR3 nucleotides are TGTGCCGGAATCCGGGACAAAAGAAACGAAAAACTGTTTTTT. The entire variable domain, with the rest obtained from reference TRBV2 and TRBJ1-4, is as follows: EPEVTQTPSHQVTQMGQEVILRCVPISNHLYFYWYRQILGQKVEFLVSFYNNEISEKSEIFDDQFSVERPDGSNFTLKIRSTKLEDSAMYFCAGIRDKRNEKLFFGSGTQLSVL.

The rearrangement joins TRBV7-8 to TRBJ1-4; 11 bases map to TRBD1. This CDR3 has 19 residues. The germline V gene encodes CDR1 SGHVS and CDR2 FQNEAQ. The J segment lost 8 bases and the V segment lost 2 bases, leaving 16 bases of the junction unmatched. For the CDR3, the DNA is TGTGCCAGCAGCTTATTAGGGGACAGGGGGGTACTGAGGTCGGAAAAACTGTTTTTT. It yields the protein CASSLLGDRGVLRSEKLFF.

The chain carries TRBV18 and TRBJ2-7, with 7 bases aligning to TRBD2. The junction had 3 bases not matched to a gene; V was cut back by 0 bases and J by 7 bases. CDR1 is KGHSH and CDR2 is LQKENI in the germline V gene. CDR3 length equals 13 residues. CDR3 DNA: TGTGCCAGCTCACCACCGGGGGGGTGGGAGCAGTACTTC. Amino acids: CASSPPGGWEQYF.

This clone was seen only once. J is TRBJ2-2 and V is TRBV5-6, with D maybe TRBD1 (5 bases). V lost 2 bases and J lost 4, with 15 bases in between. Germline V gene data show CDR1 as SGHDT and CDR2 as YYEEEE. The CDR3 consists of 16 residues. The CDR3 here is CASSFSGYRSTGELFF. CDR3 in DNA: TGTGCCAGCAGCTTTTCAGGGTACCGCTCCACCGGGGAGCTGTTTTTT.

V and J are TRBV28 and TRBJ2-1; 7 bases are a match to TRBD1. This CDR3 spans 13 amino acids. Losses at the gene ends were 8 bases for V and 7 bases for J; bases not matched to a gene: 8. Germline-derived CDR1 and CDR2 are MDHEN and SYDVKM. CDR3 residues: CASESGQTNEQFF. The DNA of the CDR3 is TGTGCCAGCGAGTCGGGACAGACTAATGAGCAGTTCTTC.